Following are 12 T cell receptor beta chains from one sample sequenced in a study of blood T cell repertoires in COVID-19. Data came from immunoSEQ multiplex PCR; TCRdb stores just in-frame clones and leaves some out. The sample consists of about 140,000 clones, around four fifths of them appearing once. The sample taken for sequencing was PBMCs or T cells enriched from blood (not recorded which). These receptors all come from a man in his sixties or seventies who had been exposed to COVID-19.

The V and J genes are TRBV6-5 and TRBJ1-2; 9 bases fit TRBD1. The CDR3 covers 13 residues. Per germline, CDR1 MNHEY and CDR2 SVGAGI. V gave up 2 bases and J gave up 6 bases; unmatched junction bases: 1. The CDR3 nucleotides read TGTGCCAGCAGTTACCGGACAGGGGATGGCTACACCTTC. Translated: CASSYRTGDGYTF.

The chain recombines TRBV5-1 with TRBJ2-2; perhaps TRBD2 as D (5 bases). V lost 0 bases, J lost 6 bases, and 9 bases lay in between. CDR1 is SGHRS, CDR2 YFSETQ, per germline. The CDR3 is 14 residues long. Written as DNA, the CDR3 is TGCGCCAGCAGCTTGGGGGGAGTCGCCGGGGAGCTGTTTTTT. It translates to CASSLGGVAGELFF.

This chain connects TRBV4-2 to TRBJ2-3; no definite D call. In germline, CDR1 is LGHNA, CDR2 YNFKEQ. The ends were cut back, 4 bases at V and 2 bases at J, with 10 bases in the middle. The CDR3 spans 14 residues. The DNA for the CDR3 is TGTGCCAGCAGCCCTCCGGGTCTCACAGATACGCAGTATTTT. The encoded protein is CASSPPGLTDTQYF.

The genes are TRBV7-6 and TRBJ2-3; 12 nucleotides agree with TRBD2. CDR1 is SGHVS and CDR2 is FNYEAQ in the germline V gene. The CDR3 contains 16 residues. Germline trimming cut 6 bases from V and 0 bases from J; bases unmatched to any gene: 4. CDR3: CASRMGLAGSTDTQYF. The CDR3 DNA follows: TGTGCCAGCAGAATGGGACTAGCGGGTAGCACAGATACGCAGTATTTT.

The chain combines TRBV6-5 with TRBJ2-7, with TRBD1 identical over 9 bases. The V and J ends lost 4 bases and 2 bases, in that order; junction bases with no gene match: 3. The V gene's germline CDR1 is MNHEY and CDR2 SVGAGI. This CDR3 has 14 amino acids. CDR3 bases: TGTGCCAGCAGTTCCGGGACAGGGACCTACGAGCAGTACTTC. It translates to CASSSGTGTYEQYF.

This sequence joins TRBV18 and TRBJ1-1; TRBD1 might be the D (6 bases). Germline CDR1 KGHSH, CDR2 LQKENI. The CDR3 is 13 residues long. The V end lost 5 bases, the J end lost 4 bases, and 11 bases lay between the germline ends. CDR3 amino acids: CASSLGQSTEAFF. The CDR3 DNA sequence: TGTGCCAGCTCATTAGGACAGTCCACTGAAGCTTTCTTT.

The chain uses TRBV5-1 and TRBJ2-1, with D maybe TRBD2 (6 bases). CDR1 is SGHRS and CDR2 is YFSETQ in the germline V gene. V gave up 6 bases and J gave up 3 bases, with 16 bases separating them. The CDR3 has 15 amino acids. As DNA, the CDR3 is TGCGCCAGCACCTCGAGCGGGTACTTCTACAATGAGCAGTTCTTC. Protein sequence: CASTSSGYFYNEQFF.

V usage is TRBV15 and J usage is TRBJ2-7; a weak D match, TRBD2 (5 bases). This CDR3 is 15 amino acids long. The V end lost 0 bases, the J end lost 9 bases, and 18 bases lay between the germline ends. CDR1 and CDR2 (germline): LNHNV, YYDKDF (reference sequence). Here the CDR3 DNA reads TGTGCCACCAGCAGAGATGACACTTACGGGGTATGGCAGTACTTC. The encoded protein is CATSRDDTYGVWQYF.

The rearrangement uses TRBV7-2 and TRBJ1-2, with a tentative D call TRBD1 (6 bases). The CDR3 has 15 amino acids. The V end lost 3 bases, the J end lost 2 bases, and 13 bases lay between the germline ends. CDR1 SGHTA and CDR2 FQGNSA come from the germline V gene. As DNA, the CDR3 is TGTGCCAGCAGCTTGCACAGGGTGGCCAACTATGGCTACACCTTC. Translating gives CASSLHRVANYGYTF.

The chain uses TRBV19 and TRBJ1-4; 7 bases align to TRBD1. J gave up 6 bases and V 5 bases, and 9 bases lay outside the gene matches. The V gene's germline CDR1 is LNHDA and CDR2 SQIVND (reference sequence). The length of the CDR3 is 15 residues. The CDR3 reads CASSAAGQGDEKLFF. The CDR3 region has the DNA TGTGCCAGTAGTGCGGCTGGGCAGGGGGATGAAAAACTGTTTTTT.

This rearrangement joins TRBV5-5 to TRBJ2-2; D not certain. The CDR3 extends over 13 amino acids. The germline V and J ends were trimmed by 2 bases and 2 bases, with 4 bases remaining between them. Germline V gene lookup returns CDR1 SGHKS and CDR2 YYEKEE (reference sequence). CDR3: CASSLQNTGELFF. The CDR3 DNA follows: TGTGCCAGCAGCTTACAAAACACCGGGGAGCTGTTTTTT.

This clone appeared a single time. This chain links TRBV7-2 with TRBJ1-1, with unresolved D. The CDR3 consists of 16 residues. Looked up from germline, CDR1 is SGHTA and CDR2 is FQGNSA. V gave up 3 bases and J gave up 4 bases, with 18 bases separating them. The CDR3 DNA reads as TGTGCCAGCAGCTTCCGGGATCCAAGAAGAGGCACTGAAGCTTTCTTT. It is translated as CASSFRDPRRGTEAFF.